The 6 T cell receptor beta chains below were found in one sample sequenced in a study of monozygotic twins with inflammatory bowel disease. From its re-call of the 5' RACE reads, TCRdb lists each CDR3 protein once, without DNA. The listing contains around 410,000 distinct CDR3 sequences. Sequenced sample: blood. The receptor set was obtained from a human donor with ulcerative colitis or Crohn's disease, or a healthy co-twin of an affected twin (not recorded which).

V usage is TRBV4-3 and J usage is TRBJ2-5; the D gene TCRdb calls, TRBD2, cannot be checked with no DNA. Germline lookup yields CDR1 LGHNA and CDR2 YSLEER. The CDR3 consists of 16 residues. The CDR3 spells CASSQESGRGGETQYF.

J is TRBJ2-5 and V is TRBV28; the D gene TCRdb calls, TRBD2, cannot be checked with no DNA. The CDR3 has 15 residues. Germline assignment: CDR1 MDHEN and CDR2 SYDVKM. This CDR3 reads CASSPPAGSQETQYF.

V and J are TRBV11-2 and TRBJ2-7; TCRdb picks TRBD2, but there is no DNA to check that call. Germline lookup yields CDR1 SGHAT and CDR2 FQNNGV. CDR3 size: 13 residues. The CDR3 loop reads CASSQDGSGSYYF.

V is TRBV7-9 and J is TRBJ1-1; TCRdb's D gene call, TRBD1, goes unchecked for lack of DNA. Looked up from germline, CDR1 is SEHNR and CDR2 is FQNEAQ (reference sequence). The CDR3 has 11 amino acids. The CDR3 sequence: CASSLEGGAFF. Based on the CDR3 plus reference TRBV7-9 and TRBJ1-1, the full variable domain is DTGVSQNPRHKITKRGQNVTFRCDPISEHNRLYWYRQTLGQGPEFLTYFQNEAQLEKSRLLSDRFSAERPKGSFSTLEIQRTEQGDSAMYLCASSLEGGAFFGQGTRLTVV.

The V gene is TRBV6-1, the J gene TRBJ1-5. This CDR3 region has 14 residues. Per germline, CDR1 MNHNS and CDR2 SASEGT. Here the CDR3 reads CASSEWYSNQPQHF.

The V gene is TRBV5-1, the J gene TRBJ2-2; TCRdb gives TRBD1 as the D gene, but with no DNA this cannot be confirmed. Germline CDR1 is SGHRS and CDR2 is YFSETQ. CDR3 length equals 16 residues. This chain's CDR3 is CASTRDLDRATGELFF.